These 19 T cell receptor beta chains were sequenced from one sample in a study of cytomegalovirus exposure and HLA in healthy donors. It was with 60 Vbeta and 13 Jbeta primers that the PCR ran. Produced via immunoSEQ multiplex PCR; TCRdb's table is partial and in-frame only. The sample carries 110,000 or so clones, approximately 75% recorded once. What was sequenced was PBMCs. These receptors were taken from a man in his forties or fifties in good health and CMV-seropositive.

The rearrangement links TRBV4-1 to TRBJ2-7; a weak D match, TRBD1 (6 bases). CDR1 is MGHRA, CDR2 YSYEKL, per germline. V lost 4 bases and J 0 bases, leaving 13 bases between the germline ends. The CDR3 length is 15 residues. As DNA, the CDR3 is TGCGCCAGCAGCCCTGGTCAGGGGCCCTCCTACGAGCAGTACTTC. This gives the protein CASSPGQGPSYEQYF.

The V gene is TRBV7-3, the J gene TRBJ2-3, with D hard to call. CDR1 and CDR2 from the germline V gene are SGHTA and FQGTGA. This CDR3 region has 15 residues. Trimming took 5 bases from V and 3 from J, leaving 15 bases between them. For the CDR3, the DNA is TGTGCCAGCAGCACCCGACCGGGTATAACAGATACGCAGTATTTT. Translated: CASSTRPGITDTQYF.

V is TRBV5-1 and J is TRBJ1-1; possibly TRBD1 for D (5 bases). The germline CDR1 and CDR2 sequences are SGHRS and YFSETQ. This CDR3 has 14 residues. V was shortened by 4 bases and J by 2 bases, with 12 bases between the two germline ends. In DNA form, the CDR3 reads TGCGCCAGCAGCAGCGGGACGGCCAACACTGAAGCTTTCTTT. It codes for CASSSGTANTEAFF.

The rearrangement links TRBV5-6 to TRBJ2-7; 8 nucleotides agree with TRBD1. CDR1 SGHDT and CDR2 YYEEEE come from the germline V gene. The CDR3 is made up of 15 amino acids. The ends lost 1 base at V and 5 bases at J; junction bases unmatched: 8. This CDR3 is CASSLRSAGGNEQYF. CDR3 sequence (DNA): TGTGCCAGCAGCTTGAGGTCTGCAGGGGGCAACGAGCAGTACTTC.

The chain links TRBV28 to TRBJ2-5; 11 bases agree with TRBD2. V was pared by 4 bases and J by 1 base, with 8 bases of the junction left unmatched. There are 17 residues in the CDR3. CDR1 MDHEN and CDR2 SYDVKM come from the germline V gene. CDR3 sequence (DNA): TGTGCCAGCAGTTCCTGGACTAGCGGGTCGATCCAAGAGACCCAGTACTTC. Translation: CASSSWTSGSIQETQYF. Full variable domain (rest looked up from reference TRBV28 and TRBJ2-5): DVKVTQSSRYLVKRTGEKVFLECVQDMDHENMFWYRQDPGLGLRLIYFSYDVKMKEKGDIPEGYSVSREKKERFSLILESASTNQTSMYLCASSSWTSGSIQETQYFGPGTRLLVL.

The gene calls are TRBV5-1 and TRBJ2-1; perhaps TRBD1 as D (6 bases). There are 15 residues in the CDR3. Germline V CDR1 and CDR2: SGHRS, YFSETQ. The ends were cut back, 6 bases at V and 4 bases at J, with 17 bases in the middle. The DNA for the CDR3 is TGCGCCAGCAAATCCGGAACAGGGTCATACAATGAGCAGTTCTTC. The encoded protein is CASKSGTGSYNEQFF.

The chain recombines TRBV19 with TRBJ2-3; D not certain. CDR1 is LNHDA, CDR2 SQIVND, per germline (reference sequence). Trimming left V 1 base short and J 5 bases short, with 13 bases between. The CDR3 totals 15 residues. The CDR3: CASSIAPGSGDTQYF. The CDR3 nucleotides read TGTGCCAGTAGTATAGCCCCAGGTTCAGGAGATACGCAGTATTTT.

The chain couples TRBV5-1 to TRBJ2-1; D is perhaps TRBD2 (5 bases). Per the germline V gene, CDR1 is SGHRS and CDR2 is YFSETQ. V lost 0 bases and J 7 bases, leaving 14 bases between the germline ends. The CDR3 is made up of 15 amino acids. The DNA of the CDR3 is TGCGCCAGCAGCTTGGTTATTGGCGGGTATAATGAGCAGTTCTTC. Protein: CASSLVIGGYNEQFF. The variable domain in full, with the rest retrieved from reference TRBV5-1 and TRBJ2-1, is KAGVTQTPRYLIKTRGQQVTLSCSPISGHRSVSWYQQTPGQGLQFLFEYFSETQRNKGNFPGRFSGRQFSNSRSEMNVSTLELGDSALYLCASSLVIGGYNEQFFGPGTRLTVL.

This chain connects TRBV11-2 to TRBJ1-1, with D perhaps TRBD1 (6 bases). V was trimmed by 2 bases and J by 1 base, leaving 11 bases between them. Germline V CDR1 and CDR2: SGHAT, FQNNGV. This CDR3 has 15 amino acids. This CDR3 reads CASSLMRGGNTEAFF. The CDR3 DNA sequence: TGTGCCAGCAGCTTAATGAGGGGGGGGAACACTGAAGCTTTCTTT.

CDR3 in DNA: TGTGCCAGCAGCTTAGGCGTGCTGAGCTCTGGAAACACCATATATTTT. This gives the protein CASSLGVLSSGNTIYF. The chain links TRBV11-2 to TRBJ1-3; D remains unclear. V gave up 1 base and J gave up 0 bases, with 10 bases separating them. In germline, CDR1 is SGHAT, CDR2 FQNNGV. The CDR3 loop spans 16 amino acids.

V and J are TRBV2 and TRBJ2-1, with 9 bases fitting TRBD2. The J segment lost 4 bases and the V segment lost 9 bases, leaving 13 bases of the junction unmatched. In germline, CDR1 is SNHLY, CDR2 FYNNEI. This CDR3 has 16 amino acids. CDR3 bases: TGTGCCAGGACTAAAGGAGCTAGCGGGGAGTACAATGAGCAGTTCTTC. Protein sequence: CARTKGASGEYNEQFF.

This clone was seen a few times. V usage is TRBV7-6 and J usage is TRBJ2-5; possibly TRBD2 for D (5 bases). This CDR3 is 12 amino acids long. Germline CDR1 and CDR2: SGHVS and FNYEAQ. The V gene lost 2 bases and the J gene lost 5 bases, with 6 bases spanning the gap. The DNA of the CDR3 is TGTGCCAGCAGCTTACGAGGGGAGACCCAGTACTTC. It translates to CASSLRGETQYF.

This clone was observed a single time. The chain employs TRBV6-6 and TRBJ2-7; D is possibly TRBD2 (6 bases). This CDR3 contains 14 residues. Looked up from germline, CDR1 is MNHNY and CDR2 is SVGAGI (reference sequence). V lost 0 bases to trimming and J lost 5 bases, with 11 bases between them. Written as DNA, the CDR3 is TGTGCCAGCAGTTACTCGGAGGGGAGGAACGAGCAGTACTTC. Translating gives CASSYSEGRNEQYF.

V and J are TRBV15 and TRBJ2-4; TRBD1 aligns across 8 bases. Germline V CDR1 and CDR2: LNHNV, YYDKDF (reference sequence). The CDR3 has 15 residues. After removal of 0 bases from V and 6 bases from J, the junction contained 4 bases not matched to a gene. The CDR3 sequence is CATSRDRDRTNIQYF. Here the CDR3 DNA reads TGTGCCACCAGCAGAGATCGGGACAGGACAAACATTCAGTACTTC. The whole variable domain, filled in from reference TRBV15 and TRBJ2-4, reads DAMVIQNPRYQVTQFGKPVTLSCSQTLNHNVMYWYQQKSSQAPKLLFHYYDKDFNNEADTPDNFQSRRPNTSFCFLDIRSPGLGDTAMYLCATSRDRDRTNIQYFGAGTRLSVL.

The rearrangement joins TRBV5-4 to TRBJ2-5; TRBD2 matches 8 bases. Trimming cost V 1 base and J 2 bases; bases outside gene matches: 4. Germline V gene sequence: CDR1 SGHNT, CDR2 YYREEE (reference sequence). The CDR3 consists of 15 residues. CDR3 loop: CASSLRAGGQETQYF. The CDR3 DNA reads as TGTGCCAGCAGCTTGCGGGCGGGGGGACAAGAGACCCAGTACTTC. Complete variable domain (other parts from reference TRBV5-4 and TRBJ2-5): ETGVTQSPTHLIKTRGQQVTLRCSSQSGHNTVSWYQQALGQGPQFIFQYYREEENGRGNFPPRFSGLQFPNYSSELNVNALELDDSALYLCASSLRAGGQETQYFGPGTRLLVL.

The chain has TRBV19 and TRBJ2-7, with 9 bases fitting TRBD2. After removal of 5 bases from V and 5 bases from J, the junction contained 13 bases not matched to a gene. Germline CDR1 is LNHDA and CDR2 is SQIVND (reference sequence). The CDR3 contains 16 residues. The CDR3 here is CASSGLGTSRSHEQYF. CDR3 nucleotides: TGTGCCAGTAGTGGGCTCGGGACTAGCAGGTCCCACGAGCAGTACTTC.

The rearrangement links TRBV21-1 to TRBJ1-1; the DNA was not compared with TRBD1, the D call given in the table. TRBV21-1 constitutes a pseudogene. The CDR3 sequence is 15 residues long. The CDR3 sequence: CASSYGGQSNTEAFF. The CDR3 bases are TGTGCCAGCAGCTATGGGGGACAGTCGAACACTGAAGCTTTCTTT.

This chain uses TRBV30 with TRBJ1-6; TRBD1 is a possible D gene (6 bases). The length of the CDR3 is 15 residues. The V end lost 4 bases, the J end lost 10 bases, and 20 bases lay between the germline ends. Germline V gene data show CDR1 as GTSNPN and CDR2 as SVGIG (reference sequence). The DNA of the CDR3 is TGTGCCTGGAACCGCCGACAGGAGGACTGGTCACCCCTCCACTTT. Its translation is CAWNRRQEDWSPLHF.

V usage is TRBV2 and J usage is TRBJ2-1; TRBD2 matches 13 bases. The CDR3 loop spans 14 amino acids. CDR1 and CDR2 (germline): SNHLY, FYNNEI. The trim removed 11 bases at V and 0 bases at J, leaving 1 base unmatched. The CDR3: CAGTSGASYNEQFF. CDR3 coding DNA: TGTGCCGGGACTAGCGGGGCCTCCTACAATGAGCAGTTCTTC.